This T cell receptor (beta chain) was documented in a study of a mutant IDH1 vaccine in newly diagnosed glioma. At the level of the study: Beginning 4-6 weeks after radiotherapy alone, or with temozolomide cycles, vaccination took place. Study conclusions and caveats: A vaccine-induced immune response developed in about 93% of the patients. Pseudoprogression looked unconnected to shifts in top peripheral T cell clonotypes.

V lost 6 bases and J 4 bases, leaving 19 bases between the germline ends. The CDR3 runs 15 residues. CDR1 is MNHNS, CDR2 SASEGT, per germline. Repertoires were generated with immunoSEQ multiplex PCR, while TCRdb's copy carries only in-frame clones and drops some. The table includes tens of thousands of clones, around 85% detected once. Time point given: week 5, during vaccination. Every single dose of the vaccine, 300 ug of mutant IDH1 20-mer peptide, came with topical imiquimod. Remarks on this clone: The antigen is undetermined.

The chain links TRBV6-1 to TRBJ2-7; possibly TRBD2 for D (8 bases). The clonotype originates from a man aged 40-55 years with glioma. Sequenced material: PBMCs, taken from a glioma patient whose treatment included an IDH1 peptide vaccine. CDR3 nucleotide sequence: TGTGCCAGCAGGGGGGGACAGCGGGAGCATTACGAGCAGTACTTC. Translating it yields CASRGGQREHYEQYF.